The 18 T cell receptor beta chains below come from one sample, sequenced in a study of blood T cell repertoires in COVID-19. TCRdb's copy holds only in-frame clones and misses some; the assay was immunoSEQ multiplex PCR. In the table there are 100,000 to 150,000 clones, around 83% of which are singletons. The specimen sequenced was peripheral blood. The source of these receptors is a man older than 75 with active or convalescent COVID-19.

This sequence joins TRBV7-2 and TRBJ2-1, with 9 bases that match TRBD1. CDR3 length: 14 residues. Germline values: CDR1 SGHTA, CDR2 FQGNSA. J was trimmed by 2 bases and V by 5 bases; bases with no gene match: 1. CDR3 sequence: CASSTGGAYNEQFF. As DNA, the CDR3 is TGTGCCAGCAGCACAGGGGGCGCCTACAATGAGCAGTTCTTC.

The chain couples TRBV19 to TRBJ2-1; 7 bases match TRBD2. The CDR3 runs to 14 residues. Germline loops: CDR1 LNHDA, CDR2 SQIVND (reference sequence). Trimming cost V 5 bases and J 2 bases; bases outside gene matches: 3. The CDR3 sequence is CASSPGLTYNEQFF. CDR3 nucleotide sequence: TGTGCCAGTAGTCCGGGACTAACCTACAATGAGCAGTTCTTC.

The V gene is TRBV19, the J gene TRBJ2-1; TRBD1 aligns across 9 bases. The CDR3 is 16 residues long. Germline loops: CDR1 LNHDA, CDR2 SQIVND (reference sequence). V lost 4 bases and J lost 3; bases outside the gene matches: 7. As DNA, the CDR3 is TGTGCCAGTAGTACCCTCACAGGGGGCATCTACAATGAGCAGTTCTTC. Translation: CASSTLTGGIYNEQFF.

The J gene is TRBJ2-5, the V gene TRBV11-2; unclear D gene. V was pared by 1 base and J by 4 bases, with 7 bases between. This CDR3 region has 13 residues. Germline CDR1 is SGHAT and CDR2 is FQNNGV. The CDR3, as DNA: TGTGCCAGCAGCTTAGGGGCCGGAGAGACCCAGTACTTC. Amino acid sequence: CASSLGAGETQYF.

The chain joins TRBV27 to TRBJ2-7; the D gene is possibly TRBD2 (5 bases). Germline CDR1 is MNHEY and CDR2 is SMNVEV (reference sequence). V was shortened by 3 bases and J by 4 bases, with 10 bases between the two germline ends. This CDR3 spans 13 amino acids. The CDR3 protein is CASSFETGYEQYF. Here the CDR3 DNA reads TGTGCCAGCAGTTTTGAGACGGGGTACGAGCAGTACTTC.

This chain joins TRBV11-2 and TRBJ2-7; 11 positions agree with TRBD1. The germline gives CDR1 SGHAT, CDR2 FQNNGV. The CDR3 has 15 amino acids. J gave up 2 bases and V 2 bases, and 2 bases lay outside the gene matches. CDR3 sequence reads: CASSLRTGGAYEQYF. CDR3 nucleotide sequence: TGTGCCAGCAGCTTAAGGACAGGGGGCGCCTACGAGCAGTACTTC.

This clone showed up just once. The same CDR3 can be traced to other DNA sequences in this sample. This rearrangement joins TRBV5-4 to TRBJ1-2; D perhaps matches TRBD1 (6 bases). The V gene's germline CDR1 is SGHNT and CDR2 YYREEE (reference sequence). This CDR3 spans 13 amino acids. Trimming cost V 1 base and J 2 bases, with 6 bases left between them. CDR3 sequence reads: CASSLQGNYGYTF. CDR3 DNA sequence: TGTGCCAGCAGCTTGCAGGGGAACTATGGCTACACCTTC.

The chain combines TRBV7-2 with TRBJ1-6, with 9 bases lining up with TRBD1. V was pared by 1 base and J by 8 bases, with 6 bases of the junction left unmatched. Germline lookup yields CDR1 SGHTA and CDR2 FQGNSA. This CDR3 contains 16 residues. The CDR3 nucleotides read TGTGCCAGCAGCTTAGTGAGGGGGACAGGGTATTCACCCCTCCACTTT. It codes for CASSLVRGTGYSPLHF.

CDR3 amino acids: CASSQDNSKTQYF. DNA for the CDR3: TGCGCCAGCAGCCAAGATAACAGCAAGACCCAGTACTTC. The V call is TRBV4-3, the J call TRBJ2-5; D is unclear. The germline CDR1 and CDR2 sequences are LGHNA and YSLEER. Trimming left V 0 bases short and J 6 bases short, with 8 bases between. The CDR3 runs 13 residues.

CDR3 amino acids: CASSADSLLSPLHF. CDR3 bases: TGTGCCAGCAGCGCCGACAGTTTACTTTCACCCCTCCACTTT. The chain employs TRBV7-9 and TRBJ1-6, with D possibly matching TRBD1 (5 bases). The CDR3 has 14 amino acids. Trimming removed 5 bases at V and 9 bases at J, with 14 bases between. Germline-derived CDR1 and CDR2 are SEHNR and FQNEAQ (reference sequence).

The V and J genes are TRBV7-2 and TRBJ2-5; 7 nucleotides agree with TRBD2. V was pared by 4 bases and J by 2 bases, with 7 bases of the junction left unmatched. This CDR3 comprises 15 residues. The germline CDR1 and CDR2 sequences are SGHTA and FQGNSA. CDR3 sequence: CASSWRWGGQETQYF. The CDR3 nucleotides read TGTGCCAGCAGCTGGCGCTGGGGGGGACAAGAGACCCAGTACTTC.

The CDR3 protein is CARLAGYVLFF. The DNA of the CDR3 is TGTGCCAGGTTAGCGGGGTACGTGCTGTTTTTT. This sequence joins TRBV6-5 and TRBJ2-2; TRBD2 matches 8 bases. Trimming took 9 bases from V and 13 from J; bases not matched to a gene: 7. Germline V gene sequence: CDR1 MNHEY, CDR2 SVGAGI. CDR3 length: 11 residues.

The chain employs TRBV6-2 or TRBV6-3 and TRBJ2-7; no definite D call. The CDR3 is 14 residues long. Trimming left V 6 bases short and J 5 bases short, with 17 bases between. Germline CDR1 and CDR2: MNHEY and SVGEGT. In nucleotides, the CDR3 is TGTGCCAGCAGCACCAGGCTTAGTAGGCACGAGCAGTACTTC. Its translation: CASSTRLSRHEQYF.

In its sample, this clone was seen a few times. CDR3 DNA sequence: TGTGCCAGCAGTGCCCCGGAGGGGCTGAAAGGCTACACCTTC. This sequence encodes CASSAPEGLKGYTF. The chain couples TRBV28 to TRBJ1-2, with D possibly TRBD1 on 5 matching bases. This CDR3 contains 14 residues. The V end was cut by 5 bases, the J end by 8 bases, with 18 bases between. Germline-derived CDR1 and CDR2 are MDHEN and SYDVKM.

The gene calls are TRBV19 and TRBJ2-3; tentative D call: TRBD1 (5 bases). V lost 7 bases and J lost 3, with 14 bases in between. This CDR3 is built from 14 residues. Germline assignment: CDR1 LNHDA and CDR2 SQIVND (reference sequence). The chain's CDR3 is CASMRTSVTDTQYF. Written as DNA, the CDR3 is TGTGCCAGTATGAGGACATCGGTTACAGATACGCAGTATTTT.

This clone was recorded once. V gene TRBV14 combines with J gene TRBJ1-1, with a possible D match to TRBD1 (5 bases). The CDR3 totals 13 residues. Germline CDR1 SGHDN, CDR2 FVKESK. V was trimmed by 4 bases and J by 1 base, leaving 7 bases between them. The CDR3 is CASSPGGNTEAFF. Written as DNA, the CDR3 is TGTGCCAGCAGCCCGGGGGGGAACACTGAAGCTTTCTTT. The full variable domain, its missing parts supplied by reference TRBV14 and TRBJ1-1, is EAGVTQFPSHSVIEKGQTVTLRCDPISGHDNLYWYRRVMGKEIKFLLHFVKESKQDESGMPNNRFLAERTGGTYSTLKVQPAELEDSGVYFCASSPGGNTEAFFGQGTRLTVV.

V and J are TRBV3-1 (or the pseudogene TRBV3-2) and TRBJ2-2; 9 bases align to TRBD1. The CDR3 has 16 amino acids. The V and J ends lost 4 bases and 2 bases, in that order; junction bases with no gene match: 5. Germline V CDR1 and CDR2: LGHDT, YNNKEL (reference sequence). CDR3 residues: CASSRPGQGNTGELFF. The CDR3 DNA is TGTGCCAGCAGCCGTCCGGGACAGGGTAACACCGGGGAGCTGTTTTTT.

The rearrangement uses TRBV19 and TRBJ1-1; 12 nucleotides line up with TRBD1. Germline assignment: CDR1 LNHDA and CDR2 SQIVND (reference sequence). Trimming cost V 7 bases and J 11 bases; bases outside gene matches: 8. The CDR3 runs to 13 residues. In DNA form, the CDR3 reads TGTGCCAGTAACCTCCCGGGACAGGGGGCCGCTTTCTTT. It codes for CASNLPGQGAAFF.